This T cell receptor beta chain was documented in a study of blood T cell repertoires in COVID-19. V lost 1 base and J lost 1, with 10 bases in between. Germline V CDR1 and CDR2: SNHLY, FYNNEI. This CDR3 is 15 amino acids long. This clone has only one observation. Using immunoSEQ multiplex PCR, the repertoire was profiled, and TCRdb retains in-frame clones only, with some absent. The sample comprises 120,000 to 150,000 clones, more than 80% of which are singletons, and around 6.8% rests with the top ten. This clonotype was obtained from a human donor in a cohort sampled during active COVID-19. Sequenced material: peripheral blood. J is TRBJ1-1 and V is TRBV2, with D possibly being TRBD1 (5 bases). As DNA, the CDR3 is TGTGCCAGCAGTGAAGTGGGGGGATCGAACACTGAAGCTTTCTTT. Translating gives CASSEVGGSNTEAFF. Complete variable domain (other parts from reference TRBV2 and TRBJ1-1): EPEVTQTPSHQVTQMGQEVILRCVPISNHLYFYWYRQILGQKVEFLVSFYNNEISEKSEIFDDQFSVERPDGSNFTLKIRSTKLEDSAMYFCASSEVGGSNTEAFFGQGTRLTVV.